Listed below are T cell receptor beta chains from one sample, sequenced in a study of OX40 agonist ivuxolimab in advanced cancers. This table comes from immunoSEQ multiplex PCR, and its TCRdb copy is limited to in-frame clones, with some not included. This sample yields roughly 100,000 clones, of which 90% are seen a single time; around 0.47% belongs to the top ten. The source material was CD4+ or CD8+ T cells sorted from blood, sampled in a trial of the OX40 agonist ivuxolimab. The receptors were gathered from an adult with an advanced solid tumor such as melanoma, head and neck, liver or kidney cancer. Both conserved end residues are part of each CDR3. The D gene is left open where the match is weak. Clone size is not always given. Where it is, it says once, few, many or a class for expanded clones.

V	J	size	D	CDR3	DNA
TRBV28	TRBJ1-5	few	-	CASNGGSQPQHF	TGTGCCAGCAATGGGGGCAGTCAGCCCCAGCATTTT
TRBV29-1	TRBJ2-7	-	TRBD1	CSVVLGQVQYEQYF	TGCAGCGTTGTTTTAGGACAGGTGCAATACGAGCAGTACTTC
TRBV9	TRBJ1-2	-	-	CASLPGLNVEDNYGYTF	TGTGCCAGCCTCCCCGGACTTAATGTTGAGGATAACTATGGCTACACCTTC
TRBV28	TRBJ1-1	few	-	CASSHREAFF	TGTGCCAGCAGCCACCGGGAAGCTTTCTTT
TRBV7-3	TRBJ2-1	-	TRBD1	CASSRTGGSNNEQFF	TGTGCCAGCAGCAGGACAGGGGGATCGAACAATGAGCAGTTCTTC
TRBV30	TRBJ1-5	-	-	CAYTHMAHNQPQHF	TGTGCCTATACCCACATGGCCCACAATCAGCCCCAGCATTTT
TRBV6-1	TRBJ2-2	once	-	CASSDFPNTGELFF	TGTGCCAGCAGTGACTTCCCGAACACCGGGGAGCTGTTTTTT
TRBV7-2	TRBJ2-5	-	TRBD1	CASSRGGQGGETQYF	TGTGCCAGCAGCCGAGGCGGACAGGGCGGGGAGACCCAGTACTTC
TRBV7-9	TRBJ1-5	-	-	CASSLLGKQPQHF	TGTGCCAGCAGCCTCCTGGGTAAGCAGCCCCAGCATTTT
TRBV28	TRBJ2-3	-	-	CASRTVTDTQYF	TGTGCCAGCAGAACGGTCACGGATACGCAGTATTTT
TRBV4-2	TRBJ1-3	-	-	CASSHTGSGNTIYF	TGTGCCAGCAGCCACACAGGGTCTGGAAACACCATATATTTT
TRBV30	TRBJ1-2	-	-	CAWSSPTPFTF	TGTGCCTGGAGTTCCCCCACCCCTTTCACCTTC
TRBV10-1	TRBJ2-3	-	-	CASSVTVSTDTQYF	TGCGCCAGCAGTGTAACCGTTAGCACAGATACGCAGTATTTT
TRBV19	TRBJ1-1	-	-	CASSSTENTEAFF	TGTGCCAGTAGCTCGACGGAGAACACTGAAGCTTTCTTT
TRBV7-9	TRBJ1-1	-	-	CASSWESAEAFF	TGTGCCAGCAGCTGGGAATCCGCTGAAGCTTTCTTT
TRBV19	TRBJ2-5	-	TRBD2	CASGTSTSQSETQYF	TGTGCCAGTGGGACTAGTACCTCACAGTCAGAGACCCAGTACTTC
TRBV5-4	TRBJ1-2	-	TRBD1	CASSPQGGAAGYTF	TGTGCCAGCAGCCCCCAAGGGGGCGCGGCTGGCTACACCTTC
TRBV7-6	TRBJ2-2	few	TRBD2	CASSPGGTNTGELFF	TGTGCCAGCAGCCCGGGGGGAACGAACACCGGGGAGCTGTTTTTT
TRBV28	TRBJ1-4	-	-	CASIDGGAAEKLFF	TGTGCCAGCATCGACGGAGGGGCGGCTGAAAAACTGTTTTTT
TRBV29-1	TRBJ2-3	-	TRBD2	CSVGLAGWDTQYF	TGCAGCGTTGGTCTAGCGGGCTGGGATACGCAGTATTTT
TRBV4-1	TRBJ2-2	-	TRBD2	CASSQVPGGANTGELFF	TGCGCCAGCAGCCAAGTTCCCGGGGGGGCAAACACCGGGGAGCTGTTTTTT
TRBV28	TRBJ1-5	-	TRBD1	CASKGTAANQPQHF	TGTGCCAGCAAAGGGACAGCAGCAAATCAGCCCCAGCATTTT
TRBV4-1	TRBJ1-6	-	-	CASSQVGLDRKVRSPLHF	TGCGCCAGCAGCCAAGTCGGTCTAGATCGGAAGGTGCGTTCACCCCTCCACTTT
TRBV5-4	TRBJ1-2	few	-	CASSPSGSLNYGYTF	TGTGCCAGCAGCCCCTCGGGCAGTCTCAACTATGGCTACACCTTC
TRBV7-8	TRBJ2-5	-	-	CASSLGTGEETQYF	TGTGCCAGCAGCTTAGGGACTGGGGAGGAGACCCAGTACTTC
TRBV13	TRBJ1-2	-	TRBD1	CASSLGTGRGYTF	TGTGCCAGCAGCTTAGGGACAGGGCGTGGCTACACCTTC
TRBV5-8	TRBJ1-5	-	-	CASSSSNSNQPQHF	TGTGCCAGCAGCAGCAGTAATAGCAATCAGCCCCAGCATTTT
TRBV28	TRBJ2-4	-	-	CASIARAVGKNIQYF	TGTGCCAGCATCGCCAGGGCTGTAGGCAAAAACATTCAGTACTTC
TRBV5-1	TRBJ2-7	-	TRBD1	CASSLARGSYEQYF	TGCGCCAGCAGCTTGGCCAGGGGGAGCTACGAGCAGTACTTC
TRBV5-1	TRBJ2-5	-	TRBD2	CASSFTSGGSKETQYF	TGCGCCAGCAGCTTTACTAGCGGGGGGTCCAAGGAGACCCAGTACTTC
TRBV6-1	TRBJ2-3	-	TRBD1	CASSDRSGGADTQYF	TGTGCCAGCAGTGATCGGTCAGGGGGCGCAGATACGCAGTATTTT
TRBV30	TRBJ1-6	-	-	CAWRESSYNSPLHF	TGTGCCTGGAGAGAAAGCTCCTATAATTCACCCCTCCACTTT
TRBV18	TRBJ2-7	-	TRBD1	CASSPHEGASTYEQYF	TGTGCCAGCTCACCACACGAGGGGGCCTCGACCTACGAGCAGTACTTC
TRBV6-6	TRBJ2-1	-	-	CASSRGEQFF	TGTGCCAGCAGCAGGGGTGAGCAGTTCTTC
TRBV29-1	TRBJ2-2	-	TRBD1	CSVESGGGTGELFF	TGCAGCGTTGAGTCAGGGGGTGGCACCGGGGAGCTGTTTTTT
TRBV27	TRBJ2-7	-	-	CASSLAEPYEQYF	TGTGCCAGCAGTTTAGCGGAACCCTACGAGCAGTACTTC
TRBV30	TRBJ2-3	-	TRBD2	CAWERAGPWDTQYF	TGTGCCTGGGAGAGAGCGGGACCCTGGGATACGCAGTATTTT
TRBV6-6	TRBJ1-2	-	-	CASSYSTLGYGYTF	TGTGCCAGCAGTTACTCGACATTGGGTTATGGCTACACCTTC
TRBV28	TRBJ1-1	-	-	CASTPRDTEAFF	TGTGCCAGCACCCCAAGGGACACTGAAGCTTTCTTT
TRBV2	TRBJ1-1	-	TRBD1	CASSEGGQGATTFF	TGTGCCAGCAGTGAAGGGGGACAGGGGGCAACGACTTTCTTT
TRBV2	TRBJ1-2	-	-	CASSEQTGGHGYTF	TGTGCCAGCAGTGAACAAACCGGAGGACATGGCTACACCTTC
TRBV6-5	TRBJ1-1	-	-	CASSTHRNMNTEAFF	TGTGCCAGCAGTACTCACAGGAACATGAACACTGAAGCTTTCTTT
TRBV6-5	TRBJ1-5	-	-	CASSPRGNQPQHF	TGTGCCAGCAGCCCCCGGGGCAATCAGCCCCAGCATTTT
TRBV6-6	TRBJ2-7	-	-	CASRALGPYEQYF	TGTGCCAGCAGAGCCTTGGGCCCCTACGAGCAGTACTTC
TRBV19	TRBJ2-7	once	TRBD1	CASSTDRGYEQYF	TGTGCCAGTAGTACGGACAGGGGCTACGAGCAGTACTTC
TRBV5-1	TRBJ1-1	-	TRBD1	CASSLGTGTNTEAFF	TGCGCCAGCAGCTTGGGGACAGGAACGAACACTGAAGCTTTCTTT
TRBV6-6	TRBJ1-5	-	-	CASSSLGSNQPQHF	TGTGCCAGCAGTTCCCTGGGGAGCAATCAGCCCCAGCATTTT
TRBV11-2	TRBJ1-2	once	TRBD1	CASSLGTGAIPFSSGYTF	TGTGCCAGCAGCTTAGGGACAGGGGCCATTCCTTTTTCTAGTGGCTACACCTTC
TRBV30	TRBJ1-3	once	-	CAWSDGGPSSGNTIYF	TGTGCCTGGAGTGATGGGGGCCCGAGCTCTGGAAACACCATATATTTT
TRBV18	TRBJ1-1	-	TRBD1	CASSPPGGQGARTEAFF	TGTGCCAGCTCACCACCGGGGGGACAGGGGGCTAGGACTGAAGCTTTCTTT
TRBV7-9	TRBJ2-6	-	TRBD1	CASSPDRGRASGANVLTF	TGTGCCAGCAGCCCGGACAGGGGCCGAGCCTCTGGGGCCAACGTCCTGACTTTC